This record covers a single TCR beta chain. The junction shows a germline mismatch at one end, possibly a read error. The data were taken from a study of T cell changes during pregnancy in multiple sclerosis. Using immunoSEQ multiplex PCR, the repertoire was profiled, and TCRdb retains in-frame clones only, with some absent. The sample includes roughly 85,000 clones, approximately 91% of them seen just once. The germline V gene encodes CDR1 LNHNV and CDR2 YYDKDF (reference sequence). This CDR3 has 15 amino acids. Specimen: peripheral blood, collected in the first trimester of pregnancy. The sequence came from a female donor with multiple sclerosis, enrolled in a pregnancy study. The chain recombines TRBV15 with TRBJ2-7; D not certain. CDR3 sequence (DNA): TGTGCCACCAGCGGAGACCGACTTGGCTCCTACGAGCAGTACTTC. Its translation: CATSGDRLGSYEQYF.